This TCR beta chain appears in the sequencing data of a study of T cell repertoires in cytomegalovirus infection. In TCRdb, the reads were re-called with MiXCR into one record per CDR3 protein. Of roughly 310,000 distinct CDR3 sequences listed, under 20% are singletons. Germline assignment: CDR1 SGHTA and CDR2 FQGNSA. J was trimmed by 2 bases and V by 5 bases; bases with no gene match: 5. The CDR3 is 15 residues long. Only a few counts were recorded for this clonotype. Sequencing input: PBMCs. V gene TRBV7-2 combines with J gene TRBJ1-4; TRBD1 aligns across 7 bases. The source of this sequence is a human donor in good health (CMV status not recorded). Some clones in this sample may be carry-over from other donors' samples. The CDR3 DNA reads TGTGCCAGCAGCCTTAACAGGGGCACTAATGAAAAACTGTTTTTT. Translation: CASSLNRGTNEKLFF.